This TCR beta chain derives from a study of blood T cell repertoires in COVID-19. Seattle researchers signed up patients amid active infection and tracked them longitudinally. The data were produced by immunoSEQ multiplex PCR, yet TCRdb's version contains in-frame clones alone and is incomplete. The table shows roughly 320,000 clones, with around nine tenths occurring only once. The CDR3 length is 15 residues. Germline trimming cut 5 bases from V and 7 bases from J; bases unmatched to any gene: 11. Germline V CDR1 and CDR2: MNHEY, SVGAGI. The clonotype originates from a woman aged 25 to 39 with COVID-19, enrolled during active disease. The chain links TRBV6-5 to TRBJ1-5; TRBD1 matches 7 bases. Sequenced sample: peripheral blood. The CDR3 DNA is TGTGCCAGCAGTCCGGAATTAGGGGGCGCCCAGCCCCAGCATTTT. Translating it yields CASSPELGGAQPQHF.